What follows is one T cell receptor (beta chain) and its context. This receptor's antigen is unknown. Per-base quality was not reported, and no clone a single base away is much larger than it. This record comes from a study of blood T cell repertoires in COVID-19 (dated by TCRdb to 2020 to 2022). Turning to the overall study: Samples from collaborators originated in the United States, Italy and Spain and spanned both the acute and convalescent phases of COVID-19. The prospective study material was composed of cDNA or gDNA derived from T cells, B-cell-depleted T cells, or PBMCs. Subjects who had been exposed to COVID-19, were actively infected with it, or had recovered from it provided the deeply sampled blood TCRbeta repertoires that made up the dataset. A freely available public database, intended as a resource for researchers studying the immune response to SARS-CoV-2, is where the repertoires were released. Samples came from the ongoing ImmuneRACE study (first 160 participants) plus 1,254 subjects from 6 global collaborators. Sample metadata almost always included a de-identified subject ID, COVID-19 status, age in years and sex. Where available, HLA class I and class II types were obtained from metadata supplied by the sample provider rather than from assay-based typing. Overall results and qualifications from the work: The amount of clinical and demographic metadata varied by source and participant and was provided uncurated.

Participants in the prospective study were enrolled through a virtual design, were aged roughly 18 to 100 years, and lived in about 25 United States geographic areas. In the prospective study, participants were assigned to cohorts based on the clinical history participants reported in a screening survey and a study questionnaire. Recovered participants in ImmuneRACE Cohort 3 were defined by two consecutive negative NP/OP PCR tests, clearance by a healthcare professional, or resolution of symptoms. In the prospective study, whole blood, serum and a nasopharyngeal or oropharyngeal swab were collected from each participant by mobile phlebotomists. Additional blood draws and questionnaires over an approximately 2-month period could optionally be provided by prospective study participants. Prospective study blood samples were shipped either frozen or at room temperature before DNA extraction. TCRbeta CDR3 regions were amplified from genomic DNA using the immunoSEQ Assay, a bias-controlled multiplex PCR. From the authors' description of their analysis: Nucleated cell counts per sample were estimated from amplification of reference gene primers within the assay. To quantify the absolute abundance of each unique TCRbeta CDR3 rearrangement, sequence reads were collapsed and filtered. Productive Simpson clonality was computed per sample as the square root of Simpson's diversity index over productive rearrangements. Drawn from immuneACCESS, this table holds only the in-frame rearrangements with V and J called that TCRdb kept. Clones are partly lost; checked studies trace under half to an unresolved V gene and leave the rest unexplained. That table supplies the V and J calls and clone size; D and trimming were determined from the DNA. This sample gives 200,000 to 250,000 clones in total; 84% of them show up just once. The ten largest clones add up to approximately 6.8% of the sample.

Sequences LNHDA (CDR1) and SQIVND (CDR2) are obtained from the germline V gene (reference sequence). The CDR3 holds 17 amino acids from the cysteine to the phenylalanine. The sequence is cut down to CDR3 DNA, 51 bases in frame from base 1. Trimming costs V 1 base and J 0 bases, and their ends lie 10 bases apart. The source of this sequence is a middle-aged woman who had recovered from COVID-19. Recombination connected TRBV19 to TRBJ1-6; possibly the D gene is TRBD1, per 5 matching bases. Sample: PBMCs or T cells enriched from blood (not recorded which). Here is the DNA: TGTGCCAGTAGTATAGCAGGGATGAGCTCCTATAATTCACCCCTCCACTTT. Translated, this is CASSIAGMSSYNSPLHF.